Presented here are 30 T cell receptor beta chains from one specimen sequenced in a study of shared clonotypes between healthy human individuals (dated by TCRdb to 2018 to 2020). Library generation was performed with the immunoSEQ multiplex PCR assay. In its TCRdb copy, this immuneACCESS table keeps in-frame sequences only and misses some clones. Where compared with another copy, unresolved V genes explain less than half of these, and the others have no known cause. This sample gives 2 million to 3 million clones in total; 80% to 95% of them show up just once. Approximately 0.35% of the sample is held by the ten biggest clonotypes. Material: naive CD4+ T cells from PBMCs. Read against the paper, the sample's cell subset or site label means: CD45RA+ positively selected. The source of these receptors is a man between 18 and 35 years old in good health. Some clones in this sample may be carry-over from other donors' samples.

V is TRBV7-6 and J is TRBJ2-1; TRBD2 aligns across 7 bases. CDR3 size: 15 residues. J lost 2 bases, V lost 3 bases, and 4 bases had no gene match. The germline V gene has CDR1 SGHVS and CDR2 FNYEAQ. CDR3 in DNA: TGTGCCAGCAGCTTTGGCGGGAGTGCCTACAATGAGCAGTTCTTC. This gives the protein CASSFGGSAYNEQFF.

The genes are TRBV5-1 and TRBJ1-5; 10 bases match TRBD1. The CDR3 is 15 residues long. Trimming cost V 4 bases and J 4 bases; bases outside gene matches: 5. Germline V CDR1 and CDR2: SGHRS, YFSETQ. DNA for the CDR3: TGCGCCAGCAGCCCGACAGGGGGCTGGAATCAGCCCCAGCATTTT. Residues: CASSPTGGWNQPQHF.

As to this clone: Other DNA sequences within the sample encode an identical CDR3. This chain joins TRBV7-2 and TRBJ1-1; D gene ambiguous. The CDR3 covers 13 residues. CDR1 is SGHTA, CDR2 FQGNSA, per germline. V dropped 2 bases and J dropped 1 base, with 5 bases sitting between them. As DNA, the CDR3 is TGTGCCAGCAGCTTATCAGGGAACACTGAAGCTTTCTTT. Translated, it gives CASSLSGNTEAFF.

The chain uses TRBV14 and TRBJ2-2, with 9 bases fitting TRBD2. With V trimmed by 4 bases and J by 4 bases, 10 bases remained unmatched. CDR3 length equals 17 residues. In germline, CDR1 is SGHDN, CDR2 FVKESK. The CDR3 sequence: CASSRPTWTSATGELFF. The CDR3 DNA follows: TGTGCCAGCAGCCGCCCGACATGGACTAGCGCCACCGGGGAGCTGTTTTTT.

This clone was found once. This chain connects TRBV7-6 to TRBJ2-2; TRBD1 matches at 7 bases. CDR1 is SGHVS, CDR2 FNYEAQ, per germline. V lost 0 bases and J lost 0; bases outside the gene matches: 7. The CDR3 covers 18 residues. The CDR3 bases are TGTGCCAGCAGCTTAGCAAACAGGGGCCCCGCGAACACCGGGGAGCTGTTTTTT. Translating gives CASSLANRGPANTGELFF.

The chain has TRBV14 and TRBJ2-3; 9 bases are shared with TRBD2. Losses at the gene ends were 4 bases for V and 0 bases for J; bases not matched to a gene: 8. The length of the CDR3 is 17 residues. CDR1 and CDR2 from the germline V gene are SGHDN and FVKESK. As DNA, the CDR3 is TGTGCCAGCAGCCCCCTGGGGCTAGCGGGGAGCACAGATACGCAGTATTTT. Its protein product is CASSPLGLAGSTDTQYF.

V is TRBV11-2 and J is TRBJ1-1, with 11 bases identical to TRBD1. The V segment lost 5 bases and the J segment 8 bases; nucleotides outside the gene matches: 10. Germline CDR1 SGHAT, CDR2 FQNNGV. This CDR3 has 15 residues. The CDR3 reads CASSPVGTGGSEAFF. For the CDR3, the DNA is TGTGCCAGCAGCCCCGTCGGGACAGGGGGTTCCGAAGCTTTCTTT. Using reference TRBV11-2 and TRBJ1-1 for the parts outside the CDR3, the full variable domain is EAGVAQSPRYKIIEKRQSVAFWCNPISGHATLYWYQQILGQGPKLLIQFQNNGVVDDSQLPKDRFSAERLKGVDSTLKIQPAKLEDSAVYLCASSPVGTGGSEAFFGQGTRLTVV.

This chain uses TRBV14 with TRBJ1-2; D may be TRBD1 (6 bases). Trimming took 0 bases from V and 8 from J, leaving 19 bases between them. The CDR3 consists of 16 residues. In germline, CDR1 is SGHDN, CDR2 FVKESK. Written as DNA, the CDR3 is TGTGCCAGCAGCCAAGATTGGTGGCAGGGGAGAAGCGGCTACACCTTC. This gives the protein CASSQDWWQGRSGYTF.

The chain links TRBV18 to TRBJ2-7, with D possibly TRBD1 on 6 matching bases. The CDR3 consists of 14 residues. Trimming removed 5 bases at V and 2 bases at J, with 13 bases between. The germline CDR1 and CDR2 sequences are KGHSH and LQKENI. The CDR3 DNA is TGTGCCAGCTCAGATCAGACAGGAACCTACGAGCAGTACTTC. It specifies CASSDQTGTYEQYF.

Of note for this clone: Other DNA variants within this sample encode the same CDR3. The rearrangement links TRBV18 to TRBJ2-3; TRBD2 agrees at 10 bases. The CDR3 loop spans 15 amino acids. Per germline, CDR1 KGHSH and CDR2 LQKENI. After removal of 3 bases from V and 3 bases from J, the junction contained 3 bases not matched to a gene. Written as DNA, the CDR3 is TGTGCCAGCTCACCGCTAGCGGGAGTTACAGATACGCAGTATTTT. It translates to CASSPLAGVTDTQYF.

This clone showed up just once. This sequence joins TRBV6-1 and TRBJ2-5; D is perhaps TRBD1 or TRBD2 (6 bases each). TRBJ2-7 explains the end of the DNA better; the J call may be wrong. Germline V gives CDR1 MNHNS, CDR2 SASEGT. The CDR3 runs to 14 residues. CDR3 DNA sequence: TGTGCCAGCAGTGAAATGGGGGGCCCCTACGAGCAGTACTTC. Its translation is CASSEMGGPYEQYF.

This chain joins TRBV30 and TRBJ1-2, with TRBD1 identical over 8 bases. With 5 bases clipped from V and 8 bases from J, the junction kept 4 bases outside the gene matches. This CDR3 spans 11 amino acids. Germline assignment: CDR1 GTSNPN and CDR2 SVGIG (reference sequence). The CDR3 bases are TGTGCCTGGGGACAGGGAACAGGCTACACCTTC. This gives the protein CAWGQGTGYTF.

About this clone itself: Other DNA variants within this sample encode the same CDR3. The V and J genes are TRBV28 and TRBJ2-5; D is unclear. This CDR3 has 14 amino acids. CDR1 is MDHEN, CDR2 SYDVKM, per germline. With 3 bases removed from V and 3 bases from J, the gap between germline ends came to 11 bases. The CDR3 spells CASSLAGVEETQYF. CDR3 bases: TGTGCCAGCAGTTTGGCAGGCGTTGAAGAGACCCAGTACTTC.

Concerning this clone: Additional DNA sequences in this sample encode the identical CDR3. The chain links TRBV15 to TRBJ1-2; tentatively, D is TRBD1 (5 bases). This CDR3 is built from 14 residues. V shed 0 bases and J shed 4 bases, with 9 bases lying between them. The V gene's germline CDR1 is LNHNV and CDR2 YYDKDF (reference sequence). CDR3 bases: TGTGCCACCAGCAGAGATCGGGGGGGCTATGGCTACACCTTC. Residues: CATSRDRGGYGYTF.

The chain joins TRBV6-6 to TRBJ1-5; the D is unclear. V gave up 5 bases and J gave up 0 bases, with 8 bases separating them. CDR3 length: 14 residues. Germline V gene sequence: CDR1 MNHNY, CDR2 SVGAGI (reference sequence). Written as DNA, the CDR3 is TGTGCCAGCAGTCCCACTGATAGCAATCAGCCCCAGCATTTT. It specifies CASSPTDSNQPQHF.

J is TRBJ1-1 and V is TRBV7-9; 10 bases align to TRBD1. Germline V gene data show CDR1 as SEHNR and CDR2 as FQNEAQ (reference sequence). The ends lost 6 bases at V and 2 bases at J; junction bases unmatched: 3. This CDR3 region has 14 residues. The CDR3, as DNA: TGTGCCAGCAGGGGGACAGGGGCAAACACTGAAGCTTTCTTT. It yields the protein CASRGTGANTEAFF. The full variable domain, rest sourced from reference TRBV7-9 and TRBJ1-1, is DTGVSQNPRHKITKRGQNVTFRCDPISEHNRLYWYRQTLGQGPEFLTYFQNEAQLEKSRLLSDRFSAERPKGSFSTLEIQRTEQGDSAMYLCASRGTGANTEAFFGQGTRLTVV.

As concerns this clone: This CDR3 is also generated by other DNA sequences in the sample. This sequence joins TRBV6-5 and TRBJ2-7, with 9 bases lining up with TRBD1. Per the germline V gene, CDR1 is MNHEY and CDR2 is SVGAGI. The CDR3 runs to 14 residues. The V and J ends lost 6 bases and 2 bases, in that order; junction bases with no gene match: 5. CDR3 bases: TGTGCCAGCAGGGGACAGGGAGTAACCTACGAGCAGTACTTC. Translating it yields CASRGQGVTYEQYF.

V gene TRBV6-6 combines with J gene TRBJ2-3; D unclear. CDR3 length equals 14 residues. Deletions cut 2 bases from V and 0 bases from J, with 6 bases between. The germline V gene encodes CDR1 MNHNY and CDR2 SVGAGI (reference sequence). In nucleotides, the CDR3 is TGTGCCAGCAGTTACAGCGTAAGCACAGATACGCAGTATTTT. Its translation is CASSYSVSTDTQYF.

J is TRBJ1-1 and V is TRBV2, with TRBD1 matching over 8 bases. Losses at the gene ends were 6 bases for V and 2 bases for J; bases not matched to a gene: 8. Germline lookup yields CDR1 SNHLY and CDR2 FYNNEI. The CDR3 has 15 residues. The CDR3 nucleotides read TGTGCCAGCAGCGCCGGACAGGGCAGAAACACTGAAGCTTTCTTT. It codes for CASSAGQGRNTEAFF. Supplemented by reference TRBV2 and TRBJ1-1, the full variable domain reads EPEVTQTPSHQVTQMGQEVILRCVPISNHLYFYWYRQILGQKVEFLVSFYNNEISEKSEIFDDQFSVERPDGSNFTLKIRSTKLEDSAMYFCASSAGQGRNTEAFFGQGTRLTVV.

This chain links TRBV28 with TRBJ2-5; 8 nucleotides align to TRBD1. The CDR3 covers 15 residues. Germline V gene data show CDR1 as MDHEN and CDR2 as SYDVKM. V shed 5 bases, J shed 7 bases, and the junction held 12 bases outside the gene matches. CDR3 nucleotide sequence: TGTGCCAGCAGTCCAGCGGACAGGGCCGGAGGGACCCAGTACTTC. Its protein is CASSPADRAGGTQYF.

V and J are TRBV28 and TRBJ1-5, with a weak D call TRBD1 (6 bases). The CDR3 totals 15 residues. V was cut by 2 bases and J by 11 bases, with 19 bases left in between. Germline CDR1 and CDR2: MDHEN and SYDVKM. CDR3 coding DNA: TGTGCCAGCAGTTTAACTTACAGGGTAAATATGTCCCAGCATTTT. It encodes CASSLTYRVNMSQHF.

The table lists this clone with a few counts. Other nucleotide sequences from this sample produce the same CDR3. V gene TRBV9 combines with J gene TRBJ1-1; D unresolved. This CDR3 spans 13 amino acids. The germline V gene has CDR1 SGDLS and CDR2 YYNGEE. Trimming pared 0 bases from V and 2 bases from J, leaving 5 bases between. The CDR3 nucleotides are TGTGCCAGCAGCGTAGAGGGTAACACTGAAGCTTTCTTT. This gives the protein CASSVEGNTEAFF.

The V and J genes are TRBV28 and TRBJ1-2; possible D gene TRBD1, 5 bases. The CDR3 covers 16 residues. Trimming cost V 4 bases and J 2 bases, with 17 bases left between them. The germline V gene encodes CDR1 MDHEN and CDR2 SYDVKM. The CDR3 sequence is CASSSIRTWGNYGYTF. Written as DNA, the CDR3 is TGTGCCAGCAGTTCAATAAGGACATGGGGGAACTATGGCTACACCTTC.

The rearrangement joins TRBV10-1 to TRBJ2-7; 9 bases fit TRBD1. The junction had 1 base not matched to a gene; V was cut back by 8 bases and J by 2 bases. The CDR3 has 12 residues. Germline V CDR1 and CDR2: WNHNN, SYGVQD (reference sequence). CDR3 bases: TGCGCCAGCGGGGACAGGGCCTACGAGCAGTACTTC. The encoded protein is CASGDRAYEQYF.

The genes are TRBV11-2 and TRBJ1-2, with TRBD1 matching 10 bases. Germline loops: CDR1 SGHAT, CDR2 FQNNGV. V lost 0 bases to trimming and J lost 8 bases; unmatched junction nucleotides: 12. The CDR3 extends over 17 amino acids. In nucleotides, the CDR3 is TGTGCCAGCAGCTTAGAGACAGGGGGCGCATTAAGAAAGGGCTACACCTTC. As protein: CASSLETGGALRKGYTF.

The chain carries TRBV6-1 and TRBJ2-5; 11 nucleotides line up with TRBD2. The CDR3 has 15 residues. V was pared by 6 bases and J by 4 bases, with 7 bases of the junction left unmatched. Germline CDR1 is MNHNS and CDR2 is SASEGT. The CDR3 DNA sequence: TGTGCCAGCAGCATCACTAGCGGGAGAGCAGAGACCCAGTACTTC. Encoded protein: CASSITSGRAETQYF.

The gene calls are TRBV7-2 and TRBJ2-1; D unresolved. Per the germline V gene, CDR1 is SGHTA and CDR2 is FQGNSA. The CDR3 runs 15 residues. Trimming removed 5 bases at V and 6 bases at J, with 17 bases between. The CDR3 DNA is TGTGCCAGCAGCCTACAGAGGCTTAGTTCCAATGAGCAGTTCTTC. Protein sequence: CASSLQRLSSNEQFF.

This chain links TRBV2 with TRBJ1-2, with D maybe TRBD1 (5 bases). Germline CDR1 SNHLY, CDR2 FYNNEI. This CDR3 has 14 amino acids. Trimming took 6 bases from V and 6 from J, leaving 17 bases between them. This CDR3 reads CASRGGRLEDGYTF. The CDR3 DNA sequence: TGTGCCAGCAGGGGGGGACGTCTAGAGGATGGCTACACCTTC. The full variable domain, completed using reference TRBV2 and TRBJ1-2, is EPEVTQTPSHQVTQMGQEVILRCVPISNHLYFYWYRQILGQKVEFLVSFYNNEISEKSEIFDDQFSVERPDGSNFTLKIRSTKLEDSAMYFCASRGGRLEDGYTFGSGTRLTVV.

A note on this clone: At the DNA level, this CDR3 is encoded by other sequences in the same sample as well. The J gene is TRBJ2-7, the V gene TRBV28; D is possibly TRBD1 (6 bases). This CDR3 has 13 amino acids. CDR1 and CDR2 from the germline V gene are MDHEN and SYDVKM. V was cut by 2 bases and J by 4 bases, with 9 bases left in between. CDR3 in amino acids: CASSLAGVYEQYF. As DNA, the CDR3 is TGTGCCAGCAGTTTAGCAGGGGTGTACGAGCAGTACTTC.

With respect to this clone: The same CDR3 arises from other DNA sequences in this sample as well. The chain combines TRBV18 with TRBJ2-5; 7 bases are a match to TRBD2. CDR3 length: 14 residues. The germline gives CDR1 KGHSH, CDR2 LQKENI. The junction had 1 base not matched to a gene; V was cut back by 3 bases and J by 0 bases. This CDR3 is CASSPGLDQETQYF. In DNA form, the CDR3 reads TGTGCCAGCTCACCCGGACTAGACCAAGAGACCCAGTACTTC.